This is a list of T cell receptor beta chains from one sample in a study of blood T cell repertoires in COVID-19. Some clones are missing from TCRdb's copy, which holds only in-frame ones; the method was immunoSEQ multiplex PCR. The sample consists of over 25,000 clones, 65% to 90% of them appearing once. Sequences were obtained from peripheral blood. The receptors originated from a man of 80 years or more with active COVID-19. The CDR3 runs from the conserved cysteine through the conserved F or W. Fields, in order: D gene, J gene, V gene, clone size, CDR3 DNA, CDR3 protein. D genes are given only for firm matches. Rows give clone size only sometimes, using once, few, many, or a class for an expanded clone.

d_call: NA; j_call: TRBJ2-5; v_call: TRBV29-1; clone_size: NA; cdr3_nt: TGCAGCGTGATCCGAGATCAAGAGACCCAGTACTTC; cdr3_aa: CSVIRDQETQYF
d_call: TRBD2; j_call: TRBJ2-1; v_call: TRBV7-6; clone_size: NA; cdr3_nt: TGTGCCAGCAGCTCCTGGGGGGGGAGGTACAATGAGCAGTTCTTC; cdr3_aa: CASSSWGGRYNEQFF
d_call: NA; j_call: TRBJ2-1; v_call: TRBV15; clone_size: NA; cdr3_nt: TGTGCCACCAGCGCACGAGAAAATGAGCAGTTCTTC; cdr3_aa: CATSARENEQFF
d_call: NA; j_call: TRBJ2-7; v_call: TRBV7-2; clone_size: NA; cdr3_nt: TGTGCCAGCAGCCGGGACAACTCCTACGAGCAGTACTTC; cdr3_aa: CASSRDNSYEQYF
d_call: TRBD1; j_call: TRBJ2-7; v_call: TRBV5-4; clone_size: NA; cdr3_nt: TGTGCCAGCAGCTTAAACAGGGGGGAGCAGTACTTC; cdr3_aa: CASSLNRGEQYF
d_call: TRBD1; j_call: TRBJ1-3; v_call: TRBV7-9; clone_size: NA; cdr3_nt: TGTGCCAGCAGCCCGGGATACAGGGGGCGTTCGACGGGAAACACCATATATTTT; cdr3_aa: CASSPGYRGRSTGNTIYF
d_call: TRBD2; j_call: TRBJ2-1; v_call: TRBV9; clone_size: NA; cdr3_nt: TGTGCCAGCAGCGTAGGTCCCAGCGGGGGGGCCCATGAGCAGTTCTTC; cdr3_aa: CASSVGPSGGAHEQFF
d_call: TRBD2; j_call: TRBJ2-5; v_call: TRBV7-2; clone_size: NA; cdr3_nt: TGTGCCAGCAGCTTAGCGCTGCGGGGGGGGGTGGAGACCCAGTACTTC; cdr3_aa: CASSLALRGGVETQYF
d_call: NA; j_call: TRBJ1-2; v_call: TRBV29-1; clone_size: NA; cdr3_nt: TGCAGCGTCGCCTCCGGGAGGGATGGCTACACCTTC; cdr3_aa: CSVASGRDGYTF
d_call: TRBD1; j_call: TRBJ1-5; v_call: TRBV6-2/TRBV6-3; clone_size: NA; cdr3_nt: TGTGCCAGCAGCACCTCACGGACAGGGAGCAATCAGCCCCAGCATTTT; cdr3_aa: CASSTSRTGSNQPQHF
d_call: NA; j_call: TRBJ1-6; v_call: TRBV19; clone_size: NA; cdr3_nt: TGTGCCAGCCACACGGGTAATTCACCCCTCCACTTT; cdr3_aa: CASHTGNSPLHF
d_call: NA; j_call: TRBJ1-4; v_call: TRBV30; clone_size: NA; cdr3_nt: TGTGCCTGGAGTGTGTCAGGATGGGAAAAACTGTTTTTT; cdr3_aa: CAWSVSGWEKLFF
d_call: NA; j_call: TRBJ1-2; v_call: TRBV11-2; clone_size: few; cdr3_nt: TGTGCCAGCAGCTTAGGGAGAGAATATGGCTACACCTTC; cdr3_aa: CASSLGREYGYTF
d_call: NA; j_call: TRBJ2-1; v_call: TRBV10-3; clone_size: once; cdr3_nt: TGTGCCATCAGTGAGTTTTCTGCGGGGCCTGAGCAGTTCTTC; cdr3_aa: CAISEFSAGPEQFF
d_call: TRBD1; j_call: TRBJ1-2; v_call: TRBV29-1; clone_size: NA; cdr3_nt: TGCAGCACAGACAGGGACGGCTACACCTTC; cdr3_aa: CSTDRDGYTF
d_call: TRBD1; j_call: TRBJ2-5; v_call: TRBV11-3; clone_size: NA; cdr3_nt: TGTGCCAGCAGCTTAGGGGGACAGGGCCAAGAGACCCAGTACTTC; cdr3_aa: CASSLGGQGQETQYF
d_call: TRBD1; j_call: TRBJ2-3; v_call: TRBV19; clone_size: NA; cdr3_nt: TGTGCCAGTAGCACACAGGGGGCCACAGATACGCAGTATTTT; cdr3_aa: CASSTQGATDTQYF
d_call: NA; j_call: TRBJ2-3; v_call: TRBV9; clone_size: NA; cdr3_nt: TGTGCCAGCAGCGTCGACGGGCGGGAAGATACGCAGTATTTT; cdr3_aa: CASSVDGREDTQYF
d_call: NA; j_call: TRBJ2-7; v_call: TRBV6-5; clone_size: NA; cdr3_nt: TGTGCCAGCAGTCGACAGGTGAACTCCTACGAGCAGTACTTC; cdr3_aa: CASSRQVNSYEQYF
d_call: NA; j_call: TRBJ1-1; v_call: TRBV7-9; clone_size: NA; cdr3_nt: TGTGCCAGCAGAACAGAGACTATGAACACTGAAGCTTTCTTT; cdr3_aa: CASRTETMNTEAFF
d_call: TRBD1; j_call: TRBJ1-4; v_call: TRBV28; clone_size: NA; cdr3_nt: TGTGCCAGCAGACCTGGGACAGCAACTAATGAAAAACTGTTTTTT; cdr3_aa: CASRPGTATNEKLFF
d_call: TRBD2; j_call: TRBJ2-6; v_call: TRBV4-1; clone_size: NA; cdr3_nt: TGCGCCAGCAGCCTACGACCCGAGGGCGGGGGTTCCTTCTCTGGGGCCAACGTCCTGACTTTC; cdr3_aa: CASSLRPEGGGSFSGANVLTF
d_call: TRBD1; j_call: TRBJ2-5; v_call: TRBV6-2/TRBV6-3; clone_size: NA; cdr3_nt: TGTGCCAGCAGCAAAGGACTGTCAGGGGGCGGAGAGACCCAGTACTTC; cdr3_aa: CASSKGLSGGGETQYF
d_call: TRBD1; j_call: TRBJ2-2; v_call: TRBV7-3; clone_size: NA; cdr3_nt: TGTGCCAGCAGCTTAGACCCGGGACAGGGAGGCGGGGAGCTGTTTTTT; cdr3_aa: CASSLDPGQGGGELFF
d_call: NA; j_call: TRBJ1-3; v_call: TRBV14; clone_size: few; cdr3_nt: TGTGCCAGCAGCCCGGGCTCTGGAAACACCATATATTTT; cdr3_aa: CASSPGSGNTIYF
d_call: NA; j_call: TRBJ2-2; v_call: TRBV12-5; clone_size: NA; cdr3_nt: TGTGCTAGTGGTTTGGTACAGGGGAACACCGGGGAGCTGTTTTTT; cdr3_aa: CASGLVQGNTGELFF
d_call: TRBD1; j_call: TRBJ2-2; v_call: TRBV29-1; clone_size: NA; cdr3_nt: TGCAGCATTGGAGTTGGGACAGGGAACACCGGGGAGCTGTTTTTT; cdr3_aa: CSIGVGTGNTGELFF
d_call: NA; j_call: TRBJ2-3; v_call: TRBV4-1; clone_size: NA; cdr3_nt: TGCGCCAGCAGCCACCGCGGAGCCGCCGATACGCAGTATTTT; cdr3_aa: CASSHRGAADTQYF
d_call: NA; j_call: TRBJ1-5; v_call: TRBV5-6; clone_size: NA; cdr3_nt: TGTGCCAGCAGCTCCCGGACACGGAGCAATCAGCCCCAGCATTTT; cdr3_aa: CASSSRTRSNQPQHF
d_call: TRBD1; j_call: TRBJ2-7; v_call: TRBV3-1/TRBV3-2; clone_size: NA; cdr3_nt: TGTGCCAGCAGCAAGGGGGTGTTTGCAGGGGGCTACGAGCAGTACTTC; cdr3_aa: CASSKGVFAGGYEQYF
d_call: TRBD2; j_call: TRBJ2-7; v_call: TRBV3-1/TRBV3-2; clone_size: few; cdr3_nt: TGTGCCAGCAGGGGACTAGCGGGGCGAGCTGGCCCCTACGAGCAGTACTTC; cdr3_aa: CASRGLAGRAGPYEQYF
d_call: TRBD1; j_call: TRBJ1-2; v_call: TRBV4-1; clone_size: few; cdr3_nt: TGCGCCAGCAGCCAACCTCAGGGGGCTGAGAACTATGGCTACACCTTC; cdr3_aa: CASSQPQGAENYGYTF
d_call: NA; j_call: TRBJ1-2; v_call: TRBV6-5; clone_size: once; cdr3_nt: TGTGCCAGCAGCCTAAACGGGGGTGCCGTCTATGGCTACACCTTC; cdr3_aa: CASSLNGGAVYGYTF
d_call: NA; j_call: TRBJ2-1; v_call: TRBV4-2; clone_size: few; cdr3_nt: TGTGCCAGCAGCCAAGAACGAGACAGATTCAATGAGCAGTTCTTC; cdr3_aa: CASSQERDRFNEQFF
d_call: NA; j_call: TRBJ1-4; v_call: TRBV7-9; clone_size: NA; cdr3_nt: TGTGCCAGCAGCTTGGTAGGGGCAACTAATGAAAAACTGTTTTTT; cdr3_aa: CASSLVGATNEKLFF
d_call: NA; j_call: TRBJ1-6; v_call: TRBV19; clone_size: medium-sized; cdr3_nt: TGTGCCAGTAGCCCCAGGCCAGGGTTTAATTCACCCCTCCACTTT; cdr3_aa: CASSPRPGFNSPLHF
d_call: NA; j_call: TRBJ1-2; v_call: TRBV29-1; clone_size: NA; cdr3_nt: TGCAGCGTTGCAAATACAGTCAACTATGGCTACACCTTC; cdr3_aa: CSVANTVNYGYTF
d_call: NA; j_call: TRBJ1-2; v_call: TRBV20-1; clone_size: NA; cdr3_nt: TGCAGTGCTAGTTTAGGGGTCGAGGGCTACACCTTC; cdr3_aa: CSASLGVEGYTF
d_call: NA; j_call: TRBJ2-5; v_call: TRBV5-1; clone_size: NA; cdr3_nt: TGCGCCAGCAGCTTGGCCCTTGGGGCATCCCAGACCCAGTACTTC; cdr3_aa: CASSLALGASQTQYF
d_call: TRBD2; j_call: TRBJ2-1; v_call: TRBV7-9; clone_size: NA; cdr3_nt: TGTGCCAGCAGCACAACTAGCGGGGGGAACAATGAGCAGTTCTTC; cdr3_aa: CASSTTSGGNNEQFF
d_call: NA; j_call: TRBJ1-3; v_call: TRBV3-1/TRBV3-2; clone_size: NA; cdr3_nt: TGTGCCAGCAGCCGGGGCTATGGAAACACCATATATTTT; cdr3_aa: CASSRGYGNTIYF
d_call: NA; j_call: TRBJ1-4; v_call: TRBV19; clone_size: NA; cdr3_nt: TGTGCCAGTAGTAGCCGAACGACTCTGGGTAGTGAAAAACTGTTTTTT; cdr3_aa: CASSSRTTLGSEKLFF
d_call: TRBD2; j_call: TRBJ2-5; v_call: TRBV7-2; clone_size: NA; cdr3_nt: TGTGCCAGCAGCTTAGTCACCTTTTACGGGGGGGCCCAAGAGACCCAGTACTTC; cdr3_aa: CASSLVTFYGGAQETQYF
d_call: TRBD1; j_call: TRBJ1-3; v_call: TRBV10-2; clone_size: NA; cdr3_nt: TGCGCCAGCAGTGAACAGGGGACCTCTGGAAACACCATATATTTT; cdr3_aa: CASSEQGTSGNTIYF
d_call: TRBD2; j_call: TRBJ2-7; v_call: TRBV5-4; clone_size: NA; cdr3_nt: TGTGCCAGCAGTTCCGGGACTAGCGGGGTCTACGAGCAGTACTTC; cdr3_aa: CASSSGTSGVYEQYF
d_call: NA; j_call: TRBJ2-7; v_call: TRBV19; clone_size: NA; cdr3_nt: TGTGCCAGTAGTCCGGACTACTACGAGCAGTACTTC; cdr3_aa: CASSPDYYEQYF
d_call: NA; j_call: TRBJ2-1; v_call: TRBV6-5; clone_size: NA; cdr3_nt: TGTGCCAGCTCAACCGGGGGACAGCGCTACAATGAGCAGTTCTTC; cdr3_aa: CASSTGGQRYNEQFF
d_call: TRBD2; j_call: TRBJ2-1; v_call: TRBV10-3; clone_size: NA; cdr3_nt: TGTGCCATCAGGGGTAGCGGGGAAGATGAGCAGTTCTTC; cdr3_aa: CAIRGSGEDEQFF
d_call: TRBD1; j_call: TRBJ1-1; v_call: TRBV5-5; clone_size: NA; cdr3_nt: TGTGCCAGCAGCTTCTTGATGACAGGGGGCACTGAAGCTTTCTTT; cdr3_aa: CASSFLMTGGTEAFF
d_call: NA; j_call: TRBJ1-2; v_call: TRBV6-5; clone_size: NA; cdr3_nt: TGTGCCAGCAGTTACTGGACAGCGTCCTATGGCTACACCTTC; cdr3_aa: CASSYWTASYGYTF
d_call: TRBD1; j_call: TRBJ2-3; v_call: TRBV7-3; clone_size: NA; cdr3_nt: TGTGCCAGCAGTATCCGGGACAGGAGCACAGATACGCAGTATTTT; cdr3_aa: CASSIRDRSTDTQYF
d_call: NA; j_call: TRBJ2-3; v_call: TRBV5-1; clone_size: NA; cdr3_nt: TGCGCCAGCAGCGCAGGGTTGGCAGATACGCAGTATTTT; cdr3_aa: CASSAGLADTQYF
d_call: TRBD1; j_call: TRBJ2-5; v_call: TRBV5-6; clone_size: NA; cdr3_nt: TGTGCCAGCAGCCCCGCAGGGGGCGGAGAGACCCAGTACTTC; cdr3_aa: CASSPAGGGETQYF
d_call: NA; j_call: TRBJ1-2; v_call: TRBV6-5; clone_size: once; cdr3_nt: TGTGCCAGCAGCCCCGACGGGAACTATGGCTACACCTTC; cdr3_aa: CASSPDGNYGYTF
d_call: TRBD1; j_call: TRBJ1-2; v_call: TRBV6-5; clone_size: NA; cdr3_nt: TGTGCCAGCAAACCCGGGACAGGGGTCAACTATGGCTACACCTTC; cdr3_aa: CASKPGTGVNYGYTF
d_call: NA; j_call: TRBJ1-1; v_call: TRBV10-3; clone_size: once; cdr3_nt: TGTGGCACCCAGGGGATGAACACTGAAGCTTTCTTT; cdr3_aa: CGTQGMNTEAFF
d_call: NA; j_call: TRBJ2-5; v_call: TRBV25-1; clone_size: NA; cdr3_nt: TGTGCCAGCAGTGAATCTGACAGACACCAAGAGACCCAGTACTTC; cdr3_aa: CASSESDRHQETQYF